These 30 T cell receptor beta chains originate from one sample sequenced in a study of Ad26.COV2.S vaccination and SARS-CoV-2 variants. As for treatment: 15 to 20 received Ad26.COV2.S at low or high dose, single or two shots; about 5 received placebo; per-sample allocation not given. All samples were drawn on day 63, counting from the first vaccine or placebo injection. Using immunoSEQ multiplex PCR, the repertoire was profiled, and TCRdb retains in-frame clones only, with some absent. The sample records hundreds of thousands of clones, around 89% being singletons. Sequenced here: peripheral blood, sampled in a trial of Ad26.COV2.S vaccine versus placebo. The receptors derive from a person between 18 and 59 years old who received the Ad26.COV2.S COVID-19 vaccine or a placebo.

This clone was found once. The chain combines TRBV4-1 with TRBJ2-7, with 12 bases aligning to TRBD1. Losses at the gene ends were 3 bases for V and 7 bases for J; bases not matched to a gene: 10. Germline lookup yields CDR1 MGHRA and CDR2 YSYEKL. CDR3 length: 16 amino acids. CDR3 coding DNA: TGCGCCAGCAGCCAGACTCCCGGGACAGGGGGCCGTGAGCAGTACTTC. Encoded protein: CASSQTPGTGGREQYF.

The gene calls are TRBV7-3 and TRBJ2-5, with D perhaps matching TRBD1 (5 bases). The V and J ends lost 4 bases and 2 bases respectively, with 14 bases between them. Germline CDR1 SGHTA, CDR2 FQGTGA. The CDR3 is made up of 15 amino acids. CDR3 amino acids: CASSCRDREQETQYF. The CDR3 DNA reads as TGTGCCAGCAGCTGCCGCGACAGAGAACAAGAGACCCAGTACTTC.

The chain joins TRBV7-9 to TRBJ1-4, with 7 nucleotides matching TRBD1. Germline V gene lookup returns CDR1 SEHNR and CDR2 FQNEAQ (reference sequence). J gave up 15 bases and V 5 bases, and 6 bases lay outside the gene matches. The CDR3 is 11 residues long. DNA of the CDR3: TGTGCCAGCAGCGCGACAGGGAGGGTGTTTTTT. Translation gives CASSATGRVFF.

This clone was seen more than once but under ten times. The chain recombines TRBV5-1 with TRBJ1-3; D is uncertain. The CDR3 contains 13 residues. CDR1 is SGHRS, CDR2 YFSETQ, per germline. With 0 bases removed from V and 4 bases from J, the gap between germline ends came to 5 bases. CDR3 in amino acids: CASSLEWGNTIYF. The CDR3 region has the DNA TGCGCCAGCAGCTTGGAATGGGGAAACACCATATATTTT.

The chain is built from TRBV5-6 and TRBJ2-7; D is unclear. The CDR3 runs to 12 residues. V lost 1 base to trimming and J lost 6 bases, with 8 bases between them. Germline V gene data show CDR1 as SGHDT and CDR2 as YYEEEE. CDR3 amino acids: CASSLSRAEQYF. As DNA, the CDR3 is TGTGCCAGCAGCTTGTCTAGGGCCGAGCAGTACTTC.

The chain is built from TRBV29-1 and TRBJ2-7, with a tentative D call TRBD2 (6 bases). The CDR3 is 14 amino acids. The germline V gene encodes CDR1 SQVTM and CDR2 ANQGSEA. V dropped 0 bases and J dropped 1 base, with 10 bases sitting between them. DNA for the CDR3: TGCAGCGTTGAAGATCCGGAGGGTTCCTACGAGCAGTACTTC. Translating gives CSVEDPEGSYEQYF.

The genes are TRBV19 and TRBJ2-1, with D possibly TRBD1 on 7 matching bases. V was pared by 3 bases and J by 5 bases, with 14 bases between. The germline V gene has CDR1 LNHDA and CDR2 SQIVND (reference sequence). This CDR3 is built from 15 residues. Here the CDR3 DNA reads TGTGCCAGTAGTATTAGCAGGGGGGCGCACAATGAGCAGTTCTTC. This gives the protein CASSISRGAHNEQFF.

On this clone itself: The same CDR3 arises from other DNA sequences in this sample as well. The rearrangement uses TRBV19 and TRBJ1-5; D gene uncertain. Germline V CDR1 and CDR2: LNHDA, SQIVND (reference sequence). V lost 0 bases and J lost 2, with 8 bases in between. There are 15 residues in the CDR3. The DNA for the CDR3 is TGTGCCAGTAGTATAGACCGGGGTGGCAATCAGCCCCAGCATTTT. Protein sequence: CASSIDRGGNQPQHF.

The chain joins TRBV6-4 to TRBJ1-2; 10 nucleotides match TRBD1. J was trimmed by 4 bases and V by 5 bases; bases with no gene match: 7. Per germline, CDR1 MRHNA and CDR2 SNTAGT. The CDR3 covers 15 residues. The CDR3 protein is CASSPGTGDGYGYTF. The CDR3 DNA sequence: TGTGCCAGCAGTCCCGGGACAGGGGACGGCTATGGCTACACCTTC.

This chain joins TRBV19 and TRBJ2-1; 9 bases align to TRBD1. The CDR3 contains 15 residues. The J segment lost 4 bases and the V segment lost 5 bases, leaving 6 bases of the junction unmatched. Germline assignment: CDR1 LNHDA and CDR2 SQIVND (reference sequence). This CDR3 is CASSRDRETYNEQFF. CDR3 DNA sequence: TGTGCCAGTAGTCGGGACAGGGAGACTTACAATGAGCAGTTCTTC.

This sequence joins TRBV28 and TRBJ1-6, with D tentatively TRBD1 (6 bases). The length of the CDR3 is 14 residues. Per germline, CDR1 MDHEN and CDR2 SYDVKM. V was shortened by 6 bases and J by 7 bases, with 13 bases between the two germline ends. CDR3 region: CASSTTGKNSPLHF. CDR3 bases: TGTGCCAGCAGCACAACAGGGAAAAATTCACCCCTCCACTTT.

There are a few counts of this clone. The V call is TRBV5-6, the J call TRBJ1-6; TRBD1 matches at 7 bases. The CDR3 totals 14 residues. The V segment lost 0 bases and the J segment 10 bases; nucleotides outside the gene matches: 4. Germline CDR1 SGHDT, CDR2 YYEEEE. Written as DNA, the CDR3 is TGTGCCAGCAGCTTGGACCAGGGGGACTCACCCCTCCACTTT. Translation: CASSLDQGDSPLHF.

The chain carries TRBV6-5 and TRBJ2-7; D remains ambiguous. From germline, CDR1 is MNHEY and CDR2 SVGAGI. Between the trimmed V and J ends, which lost 5 bases and 3 bases, there was a span of 11 bases. The CDR3 totals 13 residues. This CDR3 reads CASSLALDYEQYF. The CDR3 coding sequence is TGTGCCAGCAGTCTGGCCTTGGACTACGAGCAGTACTTC.

The chain employs TRBV27 and TRBJ2-1, with no clear D. The germline V and J ends were trimmed by 3 bases and 4 bases, with 4 bases remaining between them. CDR1 MNHEY and CDR2 SMNVEV come from the germline V gene (reference sequence). This CDR3 region has 12 residues. The CDR3 nucleotides read TGTGCCAGCAGTTTGGGGTACAATGAGCAGTTCTTC. Translation: CASSLGYNEQFF.

This clone was found a few times. J is TRBJ1-1 and V is TRBV28; D is possibly TRBD1 (6 bases). There are 15 residues in the CDR3. Germline CDR1 reads MDHEN; CDR2 reads SYDVKM. V gave up 4 bases and J gave up 4 bases, with 16 bases separating them. DNA of the CDR3: TGTGCCAGCAGTTCGAGGGGGTCGGGGAGCACTGAAGCTTTCTTT. This sequence encodes CASSSRGSGSTEAFF.

The rearrangement uses TRBV7-2 and TRBJ2-1, with 13 positions matching TRBD2. Germline CDR1 SGHTA, CDR2 FQGNSA. The CDR3 is 14 residues long. The ends lost 3 bases at V and 9 bases at J; junction bases unmatched: 2. Here the CDR3 DNA reads TGTGCCAGCAGCTTGGGACTAGCGGGGATTGAGCAGTTCTTC. It codes for CASSLGLAGIEQFF.

V is TRBV5-1 and J is TRBJ2-1; 8 bases map to TRBD2. V was pared by 2 bases and J by 0 bases, with 4 bases of the junction left unmatched. Germline lookup yields CDR1 SGHRS and CDR2 YFSETQ. This CDR3 has 16 amino acids. The CDR3 coding sequence is TGCGCCAGCAGCTTCGGGCTAGCGGGCTCCTACAATGAGCAGTTCTTC. Translating it yields CASSFGLAGSYNEQFF.

The V call is TRBV11-1, the J call TRBJ2-5, with a tentative D call TRBD2 (6 bases). Germline lookup yields CDR1 SGHAT and CDR2 FQDESV (reference sequence). The germline V and J ends were trimmed by 2 bases and 5 bases, with 9 bases remaining between them. This CDR3 is built from 13 residues. The CDR3 loop reads CASSLTSLETQYF. The CDR3 DNA reads as TGTGCCAGCAGCTTAACTAGCCTGGAGACCCAGTACTTC.

This chain joins TRBV5-1 and TRBJ2-7; D may be TRBD1 (6 bases). Trimming cost V 7 bases and J 3 bases, with 17 bases left between them. Germline V lookup: CDR1 SGHRS, CDR2 YFSETQ. The CDR3 loop spans 14 amino acids. The CDR3 loop is CASAPSTGFYEQYF. The CDR3 DNA reads TGCGCCAGCGCCCCCTCGACAGGATTCTACGAGCAGTACTTC.

The V call is TRBV19, the J call TRBJ2-3; no firm D call. Trimming shortened V by 4 bases and J by 2 bases, and 10 bases separated the two germline ends. The CDR3 length is 14 residues. Germline V CDR1 and CDR2: LNHDA, SQIVND (reference sequence). The CDR3 protein is CASSSWLATDTQYF. CDR3 coding DNA: TGTGCCAGTAGTAGCTGGTTAGCCACAGATACGCAGTATTTT.

The rearrangement joins TRBV7-2 to TRBJ2-2; weak D call: TRBD1 (6 bases). Trimming pared 5 bases from V and 4 bases from J, leaving 14 bases between. The CDR3 runs 15 residues. CDR1 is SGHTA, CDR2 FQGNSA, per germline. Here the CDR3 DNA reads TGTGCCAGCAGCCCTAATACAGGGAGCACCGGGGAGCTGTTTTTT. This sequence encodes CASSPNTGSTGELFF.

This chain uses TRBV30 with TRBJ2-7; D is unresolved. V lost 5 bases and J 1 base, leaving 15 bases between the germline ends. Looked up from germline, CDR1 is GTSNPN and CDR2 is SVGIG (reference sequence). CDR3 length: 14 amino acids. The CDR3 sequence is CAWLPKSISYEQYF. CDR3 DNA sequence: TGTGCCTGGCTGCCTAAGTCGATTTCCTACGAGCAGTACTTC.

This chain connects TRBV18 to TRBJ2-3, with 11 bases aligning to TRBD1. V lost 4 bases, J lost 6 bases, and 12 bases stayed unmatched. The CDR3 is 17 amino acids. The germline gives CDR1 KGHSH, CDR2 LQKENI. CDR3 sequence: CASSLNGQGARADTQYF. CDR3 nucleotide sequence: TGTGCCAGCTCACTAAACGGACAGGGGGCAAGAGCGGATACGCAGTATTTT.

This chain uses TRBV15 with TRBJ2-5; tentative D call: TRBD2 (5 bases). Trimming took 0 bases from V and 0 from J, leaving 17 bases between them. Germline V gene lookup returns CDR1 LNHNV and CDR2 YYDKDF (reference sequence). The CDR3 contains 18 residues. CDR3 nucleotide sequence: TGTGCCACCAGCAGAGATCGAGGGTCTAGCCTGTACCAAGAGACCCAGTACTTC. Its protein is CATSRDRGSSLYQETQYF.

The rearrangement uses TRBV12-3 or TRBV12-4 and TRBJ1-1; D ambiguous. V gave up 7 bases and J gave up 4 bases, with 13 bases separating them. The CDR3 is 13 amino acids. The CDR3, as DNA: TGTGCCAGCACCCTCCTGTGGGGCACTGAAGCTTTCTTT. This gives the protein CASTLLWGTEAFF.

This clone was counted a few times. This chain connects TRBV7-8 to TRBJ2-7; 7 positions agree with TRBD2. Trimming cost V 2 bases and J 7 bases; bases outside gene matches: 5. The CDR3 consists of 13 residues. The germline CDR1 and CDR2 sequences are SGHVS and FQNEAQ. DNA of the CDR3: TGTGCCAGCAGCTTAAAGGGAGGGCCAGAGCAGTACTTC. Its translation is CASSLKGGPEQYF.

The chain couples TRBV18 to TRBJ1-2; 9 bases map to TRBD1. The CDR3 length is 16 residues. J gave up 3 bases and V 4 bases, and 9 bases lay outside the gene matches. CDR1 and CDR2 from the germline V gene are KGHSH and LQKENI. Here the CDR3 reads CASSRGGQGADYGYTF. CDR3 DNA sequence: TGTGCCAGCTCACGAGGGGGACAGGGCGCGGACTATGGCTACACCTTC.

CDR3 DNA sequence: TGCGCCAGCAGCCAAGGCGGGGGTGTCTGGAACACTGAAGCTTTCTTT. Protein product: CASSQGGGVWNTEAFF. The chain recombines TRBV4-3 with TRBJ1-1, with TRBD1 as a possible D gene (5 bases). CDR1 is LGHNA and CDR2 is YSLEER in the germline V gene. Trimming stripped 1 base from V and 1 base from J, with 13 bases between. CDR3 length: 16 residues.

This sequence joins TRBV3-1 (or the pseudogene TRBV3-2) and TRBJ2-2, with 10 positions matching TRBD2. The germline CDR1 and CDR2 sequences are LGHDT and YNNKEL (reference sequence). The CDR3 loop spans 15 amino acids. The ends lost 4 bases at V and 2 bases at J; junction bases unmatched: 1. The CDR3, as DNA: TGTGCCAGCAGCCCTAGCGGGGGAAACACCGGGGAGCTGTTTTTT. Protein product: CASSPSGGNTGELFF.

This sequence joins TRBV28 and TRBJ1-5, with 7 nucleotides matching TRBD1. V gave up 3 bases and J gave up 9 bases; unmatched junction bases: 8. The CDR3 is 14 amino acids. Per the germline V gene, CDR1 is MDHEN and CDR2 is SYDVKM. CDR3 in amino acids: CASSFSTGESPQHF. The CDR3 DNA is TGTGCCAGCAGTTTTAGTACAGGGGAATCGCCCCAGCATTTT.